This TCR beta chain was recovered during a study of cytotoxic CD8 clonotypes in ibrutinib-treated CLL. Study results and caveats: T-cell clonality at baseline went above that of age-matched healthy donors and rose and fell with circulating CD8+ T-cell counts. Increased clonality at ibrutinib response gave way to a return toward baseline at progression.

With sequencing, the targeted depth ranged from 1 in 200,000 to 1 in 1 million T cells. Assay used: immunoSEQ multiplex PCR; TCRdb lists only in-frame clones, some missing. The sample holds 150,000 or so clones, around 77% seen once. A word on this clone: The target antigen is unknown.

Germline trimming cut 1 base from V and 6 bases from J; bases unmatched to any gene: 10. There are 16 residues in the CDR3. CDR1 and CDR2 (germline): SGHRS, YFSETQ. The sequence came from a human donor with chronic lymphocytic leukemia. V usage is TRBV5-1 and J usage is TRBJ2-3, with 8 bases fitting TRBD2. Sequenced material: PBMCs, taken after 12 months of ibrutinib treatment. CDR3: CASSLIPGGAKDTQYF. The CDR3 nucleotides read TGCGCCAGCAGCTTGATACCCGGGGGGGCGAAGGATACGCAGTATTTT. The whole variable domain, filled in from reference TRBV5-1 and TRBJ2-3, reads KAGVTQTPRYLIKTRGQQVTLSCSPISGHRSVSWYQQTPGQGLQFLFEYFSETQRNKGNFPGRFSGRQFSNSRSEMNVSTLELGDSALYLCASSLIPGGAKDTQYFGPGTRLTVL.